One and the same sample provided the 14 T cell receptor beta chains below, sequenced in a study of blood T cell repertoires in COVID-19. Sequencing used immunoSEQ multiplex PCR; TCRdb keeps in-frame clones, though not all of them. The sample yields roughly 170,000 clones, approximately 87% seen once. The sample taken for sequencing was peripheral blood. Receptors were obtained from a woman in her 70s with COVID-19, enrolled during active disease.

In this sample, this clone turned up a few times. The chain uses TRBV5-4 and TRBJ2-7; maybe TRBD2 (5 bases). Germline CDR1 SGHNT, CDR2 YYREEE (reference sequence). Trimming cost V 0 bases and J 5 bases, with 18 bases left between them. The CDR3 extends over 16 amino acids. The CDR3 protein is CASSLVLGRSSNEQYF. The CDR3 DNA reads as TGTGCCAGCAGCTTGGTACTAGGCCGGAGTTCCAACGAGCAGTACTTC.

The chain recombines TRBV7-9 with TRBJ1-3; unclear D gene. In germline, CDR1 is SEHNR, CDR2 FQNEAQ (reference sequence). CDR3 size: 16 residues. V was trimmed by 2 bases and J by 3 bases, leaving 14 bases between them. This CDR3 reads CASSLSGRYHGNTIYF. CDR3 bases: TGTGCCAGCAGCTTATCAGGCAGGTACCATGGAAACACCATATATTTT.

CDR3 coding DNA: TGTGCCAGCAGCCTCGATAATATCGGGAAGCAGTATTTT. Translation: CASSLDNIGKQYF. J is TRBJ2-3 and V is TRBV5-4; possible D gene TRBD2, 5 bases. Trimming pared 4 bases from V and 11 bases from J, leaving 17 bases between. There are 13 residues in the CDR3. In germline, CDR1 is SGHNT, CDR2 YYREEE (reference sequence).

The chain carries TRBV28 and TRBJ1-2, with no clear D. Per germline, CDR1 MDHEN and CDR2 SYDVKM. The CDR3 length is 12 residues. V dropped 10 bases and J dropped 4 bases, with 13 bases sitting between them. The CDR3 sequence is CATADYSYGYTF. The CDR3 DNA sequence: TGTGCCACCGCCGATTACAGCTATGGCTACACCTTC.

This clone appeared a few times. V gene TRBV20-1 combines with J gene TRBJ1-2, with no clear D. Trimming shortened V by 3 bases and J by 10 bases, and 12 bases separated the two germline ends. CDR1 is DFQATT and CDR2 is SNEGSKA in the germline V gene (reference sequence). This CDR3 contains 11 residues. CDR3 loop: CSARASRDYTF. The DNA of the CDR3 is TGCAGTGCTAGGGCGTCGCGGGACTACACCTTC.

The V call is TRBV24-1, the J call TRBJ2-1, with 8 bases that match TRBD1. The CDR3 has 15 residues. The germline CDR1 and CDR2 sequences are KGHDR and SFDVKD. Unmatched junction bases numbered 7, after V lost 4 bases and J lost 6 bases. The CDR3 reads CATSDRDRSFNEQFF. The CDR3 coding sequence is TGTGCCACCAGTGACCGGGACAGGTCATTCAATGAGCAGTTCTTC.

The chain combines TRBV5-4 with TRBJ1-2, with D tentatively TRBD1 (5 bases). CDR1 SGHNT and CDR2 YYREEE come from the germline V gene (reference sequence). Trimming shortened V by 3 bases and J by 8 bases, and 14 bases separated the two germline ends. The CDR3 is 13 amino acids. The CDR3 sequence is CASSSGTAGGYTF. DNA for the CDR3: TGTGCCAGCAGCTCCGGGACGGCGGGGGGCTACACCTTC. The full variable domain, its missing parts supplied by reference TRBV5-4 and TRBJ1-2, is ETGVTQSPTHLIKTRGQQVTLRCSSQSGHNTVSWYQQALGQGPQFIFQYYREEENGRGNFPPRFSGLQFPNYSSELNVNALELDDSALYLCASSSGTAGGYTFGSGTRLTVV.

The rearrangement joins TRBV2 to TRBJ2-3; TRBD2 might be the D (7 bases). The CDR3 runs 16 residues. Trimming removed 6 bases at V and 4 bases at J, with 20 bases between. Germline-derived CDR1 and CDR2 are SNHLY and FYNNEI. The CDR3 DNA reads as TGTGCCAGCAGCGAACTAGGGCGGGGGCTTGCAGATACGCAGTATTTT. Translating gives CASSELGRGLADTQYF. The full variable domain, with the rest looked up from reference TRBV2 and TRBJ2-3, is EPEVTQTPSHQVTQMGQEVILRCVPISNHLYFYWYRQILGQKVEFLVSFYNNEISEKSEIFDDQFSVERPDGSNFTLKIRSTKLEDSAMYFCASSELGRGLADTQYFGPGTRLTVL.

For this clone: One end of the junction does not line up with germline, which may come from a read error. V usage is TRBV20-1 and J usage is TRBJ2-1; the match to TRBD2 covers 9 bases. The CDR3 totals 16 residues. Germline CDR1 is DFQATT and CDR2 is SNEGSKA (reference sequence). CDR3 region: CSASPISGRSYNEQIF. The CDR3, as DNA: TGCAGTGCTAGTCCCATTAGCGGGAGAAGCTACAATGAGCAGATCTTC.

The V and J genes are TRBV4-1 and TRBJ1-2; 8 bases are shared with TRBD1. The junction had 9 bases not matched to a gene; V was cut back by 0 bases and J by 6 bases. The CDR3 spans 16 residues. Germline CDR1 is MGHRA and CDR2 is YSYEKL. The CDR3 loop reads CASSQDPGAGGNGYTF. The CDR3 DNA follows: TGCGCCAGCAGCCAAGACCCAGGAGCAGGGGGCAATGGCTACACCTTC.

V and J are TRBV5-1 and TRBJ2-7; D call uncertain. The CDR3 length is 14 residues. Trimming took off 0 bases at V and 0 bases at J, with 7 bases between the two ends. Germline-derived CDR1 and CDR2 are SGHRS and YFSETQ. The DNA of the CDR3 is TGCGCCAGCAGCTTGGACATCAGCTCCTACGAGCAGTACTTC. Translating gives CASSLDISSYEQYF.

The V call is TRBV5-1, the J call TRBJ1-2, with 8 bases fitting TRBD1. V shed 5 bases, J shed 2 bases, and the junction held 8 bases outside the gene matches. Germline assignment: CDR1 SGHRS and CDR2 YFSETQ. The CDR3 runs to 15 residues. The CDR3: CASRLYTGGNYGYTF. Written as DNA, the CDR3 is TGCGCCAGCAGACTTTATACAGGGGGAAACTATGGCTACACCTTC.

The genes are TRBV30 and TRBJ2-1; a weak D match, TRBD1 (6 bases). The CDR3 totals 13 residues. In germline, CDR1 is GTSNPN, CDR2 SVGIG (reference sequence). Trimming left V 6 bases short and J 2 bases short, with 11 bases between. The CDR3 DNA reads as TGTGCCTGTGCAGGACAGACCTACAATGAGCAGTTCTTC. Amino acids: CACAGQTYNEQFF.

The V call is TRBV12-3 or TRBV12-4, the J call TRBJ1-1; TRBD1 aligns across 8 bases. The CDR3 is made up of 13 amino acids. The V gene end was trimmed by 6 bases and the J gene end by 4 bases; junction bases not matched to a gene: 4. CDR3 region: CASRPTGGTEAFF. CDR3 DNA sequence: TGTGCCAGCAGACCAACAGGGGGCACTGAAGCTTTCTTT.